This T cell receptor beta chain was identified during a study of shared clonotypes between healthy human individuals. Germline values: CDR1 MGHDK, CDR2 SYGVNS. Trimming removed 5 bases at V and 3 bases at J, with 11 bases between. There are 13 residues in the CDR3. The naive CD8 subset, CD45RO-negative cells positively selected for CCR7, excluded terminally differentiated effector memory CD45RA+ cells. Libraries were prepared by immunoSEQ multiplex PCR; TCRdb keeps only in-frame clonotypes and omits some of them. The repertoire holds some 1,900,000 clones, with about 95% as singletons. Input material: naive CD8+ T cells sorted from blood. The chain carries TRBV25-1 and TRBJ2-7, with D possibly matching TRBD1 (6 bases). The origin of this receptor is a man younger than 30 in good health. Written as DNA, the CDR3 is TGTGCCAGCAGTCAGGGGATGGGCTACGAGCAGTACTTC. Translating gives CASSQGMGYEQYF.